The 14 T cell receptor beta chains reported below all come from one sample, sequenced in a study of long-term antiretroviral therapy in people with HIV. Sequencing used immunoSEQ v3.0 at survey level. TCRdb's table, derived via immunoSEQ multiplex PCR, lists solely in-frame clones and lacks some. The sample holds about 33,000 clones, around three quarters seen once. Source: unsorted PBMCs, taken 2 years after starting antiretroviral therapy. The receptors come from a woman aged 45-60 years with HIV.

This clone was recorded a few times. This rearrangement joins TRBV7-2 to TRBJ2-2; D is perhaps TRBD2 (6 bases). Germline assignment: CDR1 SGHTA and CDR2 FQGNSA. The CDR3 loop spans 15 amino acids. Deletions cut 1 base from V and 5 bases from J, with 11 bases between. CDR3 DNA: TGTGCCAGCAGCTTAGTCGGAGGGAGGACCGGGGAGCTGTTTTTT. This codes for CASSLVGGRTGELFF.

V is TRBV19 and J is TRBJ2-3; 8 bases line up with TRBD2. V was pared by 6 bases and J by 3 bases, with 8 bases of the junction left unmatched. This CDR3 spans 15 amino acids. Germline lookup yields CDR1 LNHDA and CDR2 SQIVND (reference sequence). In DNA form, the CDR3 reads TGTGCCAGTAGCCCGGGAGGGACTGCGACAGATACGCAGTATTTT. Residues: CASSPGGTATDTQYF.

The rearrangement joins TRBV6-1 to TRBJ1-4; D unresolved. The V gene lost 1 base and the J gene lost 7 bases, with 13 bases spanning the gap. CDR1 is MNHNS, CDR2 SASEGT, per germline. This CDR3 has 15 residues. The CDR3 is CASSEEGPWGEKLFF. In DNA form, the CDR3 reads TGTGCCAGCAGTGAAGAAGGACCCTGGGGTGAAAAACTGTTTTTT.

This rearrangement joins TRBV5-3 to TRBJ1-2; D unresolved. TRBV5-3 is identified as an open reading frame with a role that is uncertain. This CDR3 has 14 amino acids. V lost 1 base, J lost 3 bases, and 10 bases lay in between. CDR3 DNA: TGTGCCAGAAGCTTGTTCTCCGAATACTATGGCTACACCTTC. Protein: CARSLFSEYYGYTF.

The V call is TRBV13, the J call TRBJ2-7; tentative D call: TRBD2 (6 bases). CDR1 and CDR2 (germline): PRHDT, FYEKMQ (reference sequence). The CDR3 totals 13 residues. V shed 2 bases and J shed 6 bases, with 11 bases lying between them. CDR3 region: CASSLRRESEQYF. The CDR3 DNA sequence: TGTGCCAGCAGCTTAAGGCGGGAATCCGAGCAGTACTTC.

The CDR3, as DNA: TGCGCCAGCAGAACCAGGACGGGGGGGACAGATACGCAGTATTTT. It codes for CASRTRTGGTDTQYF. The V gene is TRBV5-1, the J gene TRBJ2-3, with 8 nucleotides matching TRBD2. Germline CDR1 SGHRS, CDR2 YFSETQ. J gave up 3 bases and V 5 bases, and 8 bases lay outside the gene matches. This CDR3 region has 15 residues.

V and J are TRBV9 and TRBJ2-7; TRBD1 is a possible D gene (7 bases). CDR1 is SGDLS and CDR2 is YYNGEE in the germline V gene. The CDR3 contains 15 residues. Trimming pared 2 bases from V and 2 bases from J, leaving 14 bases between. Written as DNA, the CDR3 is TGTGCCAGCAGCGTCCAGGGGGACTCAACCTACGAGCAGTACTTC. Its translation: CASSVQGDSTYEQYF.

The chain carries TRBV7-9 and TRBJ1-2; no definite D call. Germline CDR1 is SEHNR and CDR2 is FQNEAQ (reference sequence). This CDR3 region has 14 residues. Deletions cut 6 bases from V and 6 bases from J, with 17 bases between. The CDR3 region has the DNA TGTGCCAGCAGTCTTCCCCAGATTCTGGATGGCTACACCTTC. Protein sequence: CASSLPQILDGYTF.

A few counts support this clone. The chain is built from TRBV10-2 and TRBJ1-3; the D is unclear. The CDR3 runs 13 residues. Germline V gives CDR1 WSHSY, CDR2 SAAADI. Trimming removed 1 base from V and 6 bases from J, with 7 bases in between. DNA for the CDR3: TGCGCCAGCAGTGAGTTCTACGCAAACACCATATATTTT. Protein sequence: CASSEFYANTIYF.

This chain links TRBV6-5 with TRBJ2-7; no firm D call. CDR1 is MNHEY, CDR2 SVGAGI, per germline. CDR3 size: 14 residues. V shed 3 bases and J shed 0 bases, with 9 bases lying between them. CDR3 in amino acids: CASSYLGPSYEQYF. CDR3 coding DNA: TGTGCCAGCAGTTATTTAGGGCCCTCCTACGAGCAGTACTTC.

The gene calls are TRBV18 and TRBJ2-7; D is uncertain. Trimming took 1 base from V and 5 from J, leaving 18 bases between them. The CDR3 has 16 residues. Germline lookup yields CDR1 KGHSH and CDR2 LQKENI. The CDR3 DNA sequence: TGTGCCAGCTCACCACGTGTTGACGCTAAGGCTCACGAGCAGTACTTC. This codes for CASSPRVDAKAHEQYF.

This clone was seen more than once but under ten times. The gene calls are TRBV7-2 and TRBJ2-7; no clear D. CDR3 length: 14 amino acids. Germline V gene lookup returns CDR1 SGHTA and CDR2 FQGNSA. V was pared by 1 base and J by 0 bases, with 7 bases between. The CDR3 sequence: CASSLGSVSYEQYF. For the CDR3, the DNA is TGTGCCAGCAGCTTAGGTTCAGTCTCCTACGAGCAGTACTTC.

The chain couples TRBV7-9 to TRBJ1-1; D gene unclear. The V end lost 6 bases, the J end lost 7 bases, and 9 bases lay between the germline ends. Germline lookup yields CDR1 SEHNR and CDR2 FQNEAQ (reference sequence). This CDR3 contains 11 residues. The CDR3 region has the DNA TGTGCCAGCAGTTTCCTCGGTGAAGCTTTCTTT. Protein product: CASSFLGEAFF.

V gene TRBV7-9 combines with J gene TRBJ2-3, with 8 bases that match TRBD1. Per the germline V gene, CDR1 is SEHNR and CDR2 is FQNEAQ (reference sequence). There are 15 residues in the CDR3. After removal of 7 bases from V and 6 bases from J, the junction contained 12 bases not matched to a gene. CDR3 in amino acids: CASTLGTGGTDTQYF. The CDR3 DNA reads as TGTGCCAGCACTCTAGGGACAGGAGGGACGGATACGCAGTATTTT.